Shown below are 8 T cell receptor beta chains from a single sample sequenced in a study of long-term antiretroviral therapy in people with HIV. Sequencing relied on immunoSEQ assay v3.0, run at survey level. Profiled with immunoSEQ multiplex PCR; TCRdb holds only in-frame clones, not every one. The sample has just over 35,000 clones, over 90% seen once. Sequenced here: unsorted PBMCs, sampled 4.1 years after starting antiretroviral therapy. These receptor sequences come from a woman aged 45 to 65 with HIV.

V is TRBV20-1 and J is TRBJ2-1; D ambiguous. CDR3 length: 11 residues. Trimming removed 1 base from V and 10 bases from J, with 8 bases in between. In germline, CDR1 is DFQATT, CDR2 SNEGSKA (reference sequence). This chain's CDR3 is CSARGAREQFF. The CDR3 DNA is TGCAGTGCTAGAGGCGCACGGGAGCAGTTCTTC.

J is TRBJ1-1 and V is TRBV21-1. TRBV21-1 has pseudogene status. The CDR3 covers 16 residues. The chain's CDR3 is CASSKEGEGANTEAFF. CDR3 nucleotide sequence: TGTGCCAGCAGCAAAGAGGGGGAGGGGGCGAACACTGAAGCTTTCTTT.

V and J are TRBV5-5 and TRBJ1-6, with 8 bases matching TRBD1. Per germline, CDR1 SGHKS and CDR2 YYEKEE (reference sequence). After removal of 6 bases from V and 9 bases from J, the junction contained 17 bases not matched to a gene. The CDR3 is 17 residues long. The CDR3 loop is CASTTVGAGTGTSPLHF. CDR3 DNA: TGTGCCAGCACCACAGTCGGGGCCGGGACAGGCACTTCACCCCTCCACTTT.

The chain recombines TRBV7-2 with TRBJ1-6; D gene unclear. Germline CDR1 reads SGHTA; CDR2 reads FQGNSA. This CDR3 region has 14 residues. The V end lost 1 base, the J end lost 7 bases, and 8 bases lay between the germline ends. The CDR3 DNA reads TGTGCCAGCAGCTTAGGGGCGCCGAATTCACCCCTCCACTTT. Translation: CASSLGAPNSPLHF.

The table lists this clone with a few counts. This chain joins TRBV6-5 and TRBJ2-7; 7 nucleotides line up with TRBD1. CDR1 is MNHEY, CDR2 SVGAGI, per germline. This CDR3 region has 14 residues. After removal of 6 bases from V and 5 bases from J, the junction contained 10 bases not matched to a gene. CDR3 sequence (DNA): TGTGCCAGCAGGCAATCGGGACAGCCCGACGAGCAGTACTTC. This codes for CASRQSGQPDEQYF.

The CDR3 sequence is CASSENRVNSPLHF. CDR3 nucleotides: TGTGCCAGCAGTGAAAACAGGGTAAATTCACCCCTCCACTTT. This chain links TRBV6-1 with TRBJ1-6; D may be TRBD1 (6 bases). This CDR3 spans 14 amino acids. V lost 2 bases and J lost 7, with 9 bases in between. The germline V gene has CDR1 MNHNS and CDR2 SASEGT.

V usage is TRBV11-2 and J usage is TRBJ2-7; D might be TRBD2 (6 bases). Germline CDR1 SGHAT, CDR2 FQNNGV. The V end lost 1 base, the J end lost 3 bases, and 16 bases lay between the germline ends. This CDR3 is built from 16 residues. For the CDR3, the DNA is TGTGCCAGCAGCTTAGTTATAGGGGAGGTTTTCTACGAGCAGTACTTC. The encoded protein is CASSLVIGEVFYEQYF.

The J gene is TRBJ1-2, the V gene TRBV10-3; D unresolved. V lost 10 bases and J 2 bases, leaving 11 bases between the germline ends. Per germline, CDR1 ENHRY and CDR2 SYGVKD. There are 12 residues in the CDR3. The CDR3 DNA follows: TGTGCCACTAGCCGGCAGAACTATGGCTACACCTTC. Translated, it gives CATSRQNYGYTF.